Detailed here is one TCR beta chain. The sample originates from a study of T cells in localized non-small cell lung cancer. The CDR3 has 12 amino acids. Looked up from germline, CDR1 is LGHNT and CDR2 is FRNRAP. Deletions cut 3 bases from V and 8 bases from J, with 10 bases between. The data were produced by immunoSEQ multiplex PCR, yet TCRdb's version contains in-frame clones alone and is incomplete. The data contain some 28,000 clones, 87% of them seen just once; the ten biggest clones take up 6.5% to 8%. The input for sequencing was peripheral blood, taken before any cancer treatment. The V gene is TRBV12-5, the J gene TRBJ1-1; D is ambiguous. The receptor's source is a male donor aged 60 or over with stage I lung adenocarcinoma. The CDR3 DNA reads as TGTGCTAGTGGTTTATGGCAAGGGGAAGCTTTCTTT. Residues: CASGLWQGEAFF. Using reference TRBV12-5 and TRBJ1-1 for the parts outside the CDR3, the full variable domain is DARVTQTPRHKVTEMGQEVTMRCQPILGHNTVFWYRQTMMQGLELLAYFRNRAPLDDSGMPKDRFSAEMPDATLATLKIQPSEPRDSAVYFCASGLWQGEAFFGQGTRLTVV.